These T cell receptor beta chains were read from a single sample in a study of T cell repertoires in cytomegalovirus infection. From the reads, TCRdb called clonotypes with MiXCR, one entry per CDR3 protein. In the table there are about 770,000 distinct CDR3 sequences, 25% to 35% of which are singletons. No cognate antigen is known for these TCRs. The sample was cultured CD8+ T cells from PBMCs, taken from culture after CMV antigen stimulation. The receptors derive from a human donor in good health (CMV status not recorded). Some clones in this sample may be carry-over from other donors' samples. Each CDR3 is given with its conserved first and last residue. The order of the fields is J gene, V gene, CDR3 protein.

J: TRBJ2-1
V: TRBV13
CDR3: CASSLGRGGNEQFF

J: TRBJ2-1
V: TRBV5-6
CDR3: CASSLGRPSDEQFF

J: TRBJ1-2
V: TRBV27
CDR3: CASALAGNYGYTF

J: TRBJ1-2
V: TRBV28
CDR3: CASSFDRPGVGGYTF

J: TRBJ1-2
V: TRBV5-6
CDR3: CASSLGSGTYGYTF

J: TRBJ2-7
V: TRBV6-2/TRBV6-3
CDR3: CASSYSHSGRTGTYEQYF

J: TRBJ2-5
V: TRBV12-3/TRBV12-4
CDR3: CASSFSPGQPQETQYF

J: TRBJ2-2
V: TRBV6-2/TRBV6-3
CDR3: CASSPDGAGELFF

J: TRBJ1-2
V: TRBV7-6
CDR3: CASSLAEGQGAVAF

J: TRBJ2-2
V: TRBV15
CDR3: CATSQRWDGTGELFF

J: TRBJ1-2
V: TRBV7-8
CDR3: CASSAGTGAFGYTF

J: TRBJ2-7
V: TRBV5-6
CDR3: CASSVAAYEQYF

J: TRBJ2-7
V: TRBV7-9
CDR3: CASSTPGLYYEQYF

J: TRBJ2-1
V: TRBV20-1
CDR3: CSARDPGLAGGRTYNEQFF

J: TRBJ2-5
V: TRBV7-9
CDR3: CASIPVGRETQYF

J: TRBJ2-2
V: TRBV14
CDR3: CASSQLGRAPGELFF

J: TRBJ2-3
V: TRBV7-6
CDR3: CASRPTSGYTDTQYF

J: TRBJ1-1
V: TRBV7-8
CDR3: CASSLMGTRGTEAFF

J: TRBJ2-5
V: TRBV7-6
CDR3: CASSLPGAMETQYF

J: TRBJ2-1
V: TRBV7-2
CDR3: CASSLWTSGGGNEQFF

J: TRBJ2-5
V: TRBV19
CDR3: CASRPGTGGQETQYF

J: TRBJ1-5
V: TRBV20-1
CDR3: CSARVIPGLNQPQHF

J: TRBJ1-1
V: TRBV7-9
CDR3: CASSPPLRGGHTEAFF

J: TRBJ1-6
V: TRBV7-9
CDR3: CASSPRQGGVHSPLHF

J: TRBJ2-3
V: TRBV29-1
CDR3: CSVGPTDTQYF

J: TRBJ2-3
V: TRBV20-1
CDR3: CSAGVPVWIGTDTQYF

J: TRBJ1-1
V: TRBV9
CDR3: CASSDSGGGYTEAFF

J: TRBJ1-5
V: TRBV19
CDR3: CASSIGLGTNQPQHF

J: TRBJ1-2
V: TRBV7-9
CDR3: CASSSPTGDYGYTF

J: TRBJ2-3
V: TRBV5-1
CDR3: CASSLDAGGDTDTQYF

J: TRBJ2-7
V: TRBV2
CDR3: CASSTGAPTTYEQYF

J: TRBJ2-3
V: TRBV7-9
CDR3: CASSLHGAGSDTQYF

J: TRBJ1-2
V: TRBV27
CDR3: CASSTGLAYGYTF

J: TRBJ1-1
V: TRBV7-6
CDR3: CASSLRGGPEAFF

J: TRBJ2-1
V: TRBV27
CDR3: CASSWVGTANNEQFF

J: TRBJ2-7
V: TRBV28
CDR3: CASSLIPSYEQYF

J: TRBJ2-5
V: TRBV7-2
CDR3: CASSLEREETQYF

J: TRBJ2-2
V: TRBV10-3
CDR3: CAISEGRQPNTGELFF

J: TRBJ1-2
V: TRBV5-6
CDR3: CASSLDEVAYGYTF

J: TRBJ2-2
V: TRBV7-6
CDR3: CASSLKNRGTGELFF

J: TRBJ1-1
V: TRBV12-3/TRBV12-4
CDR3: CATYQLGRDTEAFF

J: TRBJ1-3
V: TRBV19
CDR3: CASSDRQFLTYF

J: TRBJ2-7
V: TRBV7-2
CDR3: CASSLVPGGANEQYF

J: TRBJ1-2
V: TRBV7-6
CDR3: CASSLGSGPADGYTF

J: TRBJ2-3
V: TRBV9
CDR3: CASSAGLSTDTQYF

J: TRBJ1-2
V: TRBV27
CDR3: CASSPGTGGAIGYTF

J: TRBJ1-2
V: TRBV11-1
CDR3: CASSVGTAQYGYTF

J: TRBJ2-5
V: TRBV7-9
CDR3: CASSGTSGGARETQYF